This T cell receptor (beta chain) was sequenced for a study of shared clonotypes between healthy human individuals. Clones were sequenced by immunoSEQ multiplex PCR, and TCRdb holds only the in-frame ones, with some missing. Among over 2 million clones listed, around 95% were seen once. Germline V CDR1 and CDR2: SGHRS, YFSETQ. CDR3 length: 14 amino acids. V was shortened by 1 base and J by 5 bases, with 12 bases between the two germline ends. The receptor was isolated from a man aged 18 to 29 in good health. Sequenced sample: naive CD4+ T cells sorted from blood. Subset described: CD45RA+ positively selected. The chain is built from TRBV5-1 and TRBJ2-5; D is unclear. The CDR3 bases are TGCGCCAGCAGCTTGTTCATCGGATCGGAGACCCAGTACTTC. Amino acid sequence: CASSLFIGSETQYF.